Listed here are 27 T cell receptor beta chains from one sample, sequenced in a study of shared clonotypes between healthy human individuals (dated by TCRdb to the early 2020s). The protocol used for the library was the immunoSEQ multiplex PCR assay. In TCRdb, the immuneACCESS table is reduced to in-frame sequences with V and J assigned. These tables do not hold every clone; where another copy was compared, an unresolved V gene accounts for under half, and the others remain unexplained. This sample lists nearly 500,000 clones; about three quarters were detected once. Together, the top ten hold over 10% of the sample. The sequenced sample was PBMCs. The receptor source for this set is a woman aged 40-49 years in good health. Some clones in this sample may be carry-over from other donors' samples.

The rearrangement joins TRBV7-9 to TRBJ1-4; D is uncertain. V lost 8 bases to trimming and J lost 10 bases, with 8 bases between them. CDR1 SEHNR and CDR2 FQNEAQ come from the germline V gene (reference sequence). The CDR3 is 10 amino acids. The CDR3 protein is CASADRKLFF. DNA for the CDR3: TGTGCCAGCGCCGATCGAAAACTGTTTTTT.

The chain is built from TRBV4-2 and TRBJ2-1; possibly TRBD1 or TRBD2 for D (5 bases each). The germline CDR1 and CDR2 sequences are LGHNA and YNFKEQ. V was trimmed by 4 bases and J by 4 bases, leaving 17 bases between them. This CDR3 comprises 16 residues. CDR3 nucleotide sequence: TGTGCCAGCAGCCTCCAACCGGACGAGGGGTACAATGAGCAGTTCTTC. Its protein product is CASSLQPDEGYNEQFF.

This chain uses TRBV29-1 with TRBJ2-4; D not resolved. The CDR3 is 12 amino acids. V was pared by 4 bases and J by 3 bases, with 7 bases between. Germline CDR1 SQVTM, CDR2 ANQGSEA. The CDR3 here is CSVGDNKNIQYF. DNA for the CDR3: TGCAGCGTTGGAGACAACAAAAACATTCAGTACTTC. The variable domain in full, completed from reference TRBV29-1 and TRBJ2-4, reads SAVISQKPSRDICQRGTSLTIQCQVDSQVTMMFWYRQQPGQSLTLIATANQGSEATYESGFVIDKFPISRPNLTFSTLTVSNMSPEDSSIYLCSVGDNKNIQYFGAGTRLSVL.

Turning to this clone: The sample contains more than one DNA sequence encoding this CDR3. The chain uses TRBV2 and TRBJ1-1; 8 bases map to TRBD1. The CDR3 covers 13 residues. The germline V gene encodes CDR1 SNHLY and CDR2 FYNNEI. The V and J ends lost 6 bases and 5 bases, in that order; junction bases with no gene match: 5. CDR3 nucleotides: TGTGCCAGCAGGGCCACAGGGGGGACTGAAGCTTTCTTT. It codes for CASRATGGTEAFF.

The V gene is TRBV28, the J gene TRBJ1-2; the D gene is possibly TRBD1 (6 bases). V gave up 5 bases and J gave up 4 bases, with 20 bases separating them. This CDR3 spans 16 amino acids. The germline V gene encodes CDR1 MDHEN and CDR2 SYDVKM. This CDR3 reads CASSPPGGAGSYGYTF. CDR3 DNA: TGTGCCAGCAGTCCTCCGGGGGGGGCAGGCAGCTATGGCTACACCTTC.

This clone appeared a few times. Here the CDR3 DNA reads TGTGCCAGTAGTAACACAGGGGTTAGCTCTGGGGCCAACGTCCTGACTTTC. Amino acid sequence: CASSNTGVSSGANVLTF. The chain carries TRBV19 and TRBJ2-6; 7 nucleotides match TRBD1. CDR1 and CDR2 from the germline V gene are LNHDA and SQIVND (reference sequence). V gave up 4 bases and J gave up 0 bases; unmatched junction bases: 6. The CDR3 runs to 17 residues. The whole variable domain, remainder taken from reference TRBV19 and TRBJ2-6, is DGGITQSPKYLFRKEGQNVTLSCEQNLNHDAMYWYRQDPGQGLRLIYYSQIVNDFQKGDIAEGYSVSREKKESFPLTVTSAQKNPTAFYLCASSNTGVSSGANVLTFGAGSRLTVL.

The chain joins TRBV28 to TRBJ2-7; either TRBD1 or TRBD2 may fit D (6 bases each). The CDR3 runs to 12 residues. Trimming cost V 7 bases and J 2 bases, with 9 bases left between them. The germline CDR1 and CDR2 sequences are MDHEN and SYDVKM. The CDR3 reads CASTRGPYEQYF. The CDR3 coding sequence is TGTGCCAGCACCCGGGGGCCCTACGAGCAGTACTTC.

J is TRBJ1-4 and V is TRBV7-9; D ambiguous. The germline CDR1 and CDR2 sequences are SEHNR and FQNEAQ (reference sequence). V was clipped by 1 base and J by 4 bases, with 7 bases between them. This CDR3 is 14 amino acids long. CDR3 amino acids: CASSLGYVNEKLFF. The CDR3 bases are TGTGCCAGCAGCTTAGGTTACGTTAATGAAAAACTGTTTTTT.

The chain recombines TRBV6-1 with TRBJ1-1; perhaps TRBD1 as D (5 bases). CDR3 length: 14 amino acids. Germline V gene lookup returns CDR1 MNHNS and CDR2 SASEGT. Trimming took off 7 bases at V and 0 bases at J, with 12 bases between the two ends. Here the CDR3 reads CASKGQYMNTEAFF. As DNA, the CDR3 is TGTGCCAGCAAGGGGCAGTACATGAACACTGAAGCTTTCTTT.

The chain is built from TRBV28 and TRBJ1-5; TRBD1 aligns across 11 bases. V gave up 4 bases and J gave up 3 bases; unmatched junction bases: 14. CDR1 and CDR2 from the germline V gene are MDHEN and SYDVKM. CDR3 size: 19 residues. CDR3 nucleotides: TGTGCCAGCAGTTCTCCTCGGGACAGGGGGTTGAGTGACAATCAGCCCCAGCATTTT. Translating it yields CASSSPRDRGLSDNQPQHF.

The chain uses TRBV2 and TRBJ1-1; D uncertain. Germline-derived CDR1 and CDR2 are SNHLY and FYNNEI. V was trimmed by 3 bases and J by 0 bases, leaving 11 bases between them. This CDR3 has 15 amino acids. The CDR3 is CASSDPRTMNTEAFF. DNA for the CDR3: TGTGCCAGCAGTGACCCCCGTACTATGAACACTGAAGCTTTCTTT. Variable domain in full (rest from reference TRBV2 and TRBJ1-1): EPEVTQTPSHQVTQMGQEVILRCVPISNHLYFYWYRQILGQKVEFLVSFYNNEISEKSEIFDDQFSVERPDGSNFTLKIRSTKLEDSAMYFCASSDPRTMNTEAFFGQGTRLTVV.

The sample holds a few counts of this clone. The CDR3 DNA reads as TGTGCCAGCAGTTTAGGGCGGGGGGGGAGAAACGAGCAGTACTTC. Its translation: CASSLGRGGRNEQYF. V and J are TRBV27 and TRBJ2-7; 9 bases are shared with TRBD2. Germline CDR1 and CDR2: MNHEY and SMNVEV (reference sequence). The CDR3 extends over 15 amino acids. Trimming at V came to 2 bases and at J to 5 bases, leaving 7 bases not matched to a gene.

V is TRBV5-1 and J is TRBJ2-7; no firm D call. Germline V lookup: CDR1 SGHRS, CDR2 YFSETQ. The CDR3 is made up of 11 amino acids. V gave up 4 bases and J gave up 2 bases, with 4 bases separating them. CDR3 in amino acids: CASSGAYEQYF. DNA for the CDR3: TGCGCCAGCAGCGGGGCCTACGAGCAGTACTTC.

CDR3 loop: CASSQETRGTEAFF. CDR3 nucleotide sequence: TGCGCCAGCAGCCAAGAGACCAGGGGAACTGAAGCTTTCTTT. This sequence joins TRBV4-1 and TRBJ1-1, with D maybe TRBD1 (6 bases). Looked up from germline, CDR1 is MGHRA and CDR2 is YSYEKL. There are 14 residues in the CDR3. Between the trimmed V and J ends, which lost 0 bases and 5 bases, there was a span of 10 bases.

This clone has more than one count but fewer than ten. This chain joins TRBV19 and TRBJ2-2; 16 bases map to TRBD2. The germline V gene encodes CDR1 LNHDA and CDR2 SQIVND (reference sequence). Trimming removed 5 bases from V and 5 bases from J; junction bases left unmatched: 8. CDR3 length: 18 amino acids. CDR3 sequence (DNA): TGTGCCAGTAGTCGAAAGGGACTAGCGGGAGGGCAAACCGGGGAGCTGTTTTTT. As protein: CASSRKGLAGGQTGELFF.

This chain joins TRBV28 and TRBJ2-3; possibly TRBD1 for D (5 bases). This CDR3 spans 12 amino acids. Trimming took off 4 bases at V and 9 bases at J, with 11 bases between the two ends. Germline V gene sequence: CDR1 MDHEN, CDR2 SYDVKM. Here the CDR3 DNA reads TGTGCCAGCAGTTCTGACAGTAGCACGCAGTATTTT. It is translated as CASSSDSSTQYF.

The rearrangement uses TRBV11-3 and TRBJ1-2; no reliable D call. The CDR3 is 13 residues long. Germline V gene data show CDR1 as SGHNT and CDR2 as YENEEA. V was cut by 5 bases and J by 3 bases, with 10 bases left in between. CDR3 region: CASSATMDYGYTF. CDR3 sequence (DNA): TGTGCCAGCAGCGCAACGATGGACTATGGCTACACCTTC.

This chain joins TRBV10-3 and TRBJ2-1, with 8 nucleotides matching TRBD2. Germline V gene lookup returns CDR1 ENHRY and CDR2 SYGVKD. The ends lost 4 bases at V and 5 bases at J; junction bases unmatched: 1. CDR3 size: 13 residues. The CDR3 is CAISGAGDNEQFF. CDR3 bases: TGTGCCATCAGTGGAGCGGGAGACAATGAGCAGTTCTTC.

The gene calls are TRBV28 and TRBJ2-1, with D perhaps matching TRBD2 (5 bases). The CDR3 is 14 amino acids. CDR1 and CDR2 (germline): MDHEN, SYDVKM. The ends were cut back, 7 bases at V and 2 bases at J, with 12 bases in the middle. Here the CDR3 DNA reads TGTGCCAGCACTCGGCTCGGGACCTACAATGAGCAGTTCTTC. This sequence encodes CASTRLGTYNEQFF.

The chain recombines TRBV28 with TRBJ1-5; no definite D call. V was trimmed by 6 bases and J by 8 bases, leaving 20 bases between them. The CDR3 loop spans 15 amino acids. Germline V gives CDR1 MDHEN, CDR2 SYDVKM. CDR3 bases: TGTGCCAGCAGCCCGAAACAAGGCCTCCAAAAGCCCCAGCATTTT. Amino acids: CASSPKQGLQKPQHF.

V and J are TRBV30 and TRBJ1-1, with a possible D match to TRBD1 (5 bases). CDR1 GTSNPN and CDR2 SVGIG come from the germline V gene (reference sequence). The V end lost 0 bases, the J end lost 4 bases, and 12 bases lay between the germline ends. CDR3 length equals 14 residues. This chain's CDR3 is CAWSVEGLITEAFF. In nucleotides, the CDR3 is TGTGCCTGGAGTGTAGAGGGGTTAATCACTGAAGCTTTCTTT.

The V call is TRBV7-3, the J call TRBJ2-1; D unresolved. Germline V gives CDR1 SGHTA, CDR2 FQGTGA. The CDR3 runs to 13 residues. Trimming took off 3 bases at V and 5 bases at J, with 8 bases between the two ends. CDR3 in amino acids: CASSLPSNNEQFF. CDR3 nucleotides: TGTGCCAGCAGCTTGCCGTCCAACAATGAGCAGTTCTTC. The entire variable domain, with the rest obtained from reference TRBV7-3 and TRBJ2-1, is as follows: GAGVSQTPSNKVTEKGKYVELRCDPISGHTALYWYRQSLGQGPEFLIYFQGTGAADDSGLPNDRFFAVRPEGSVSTLKIQRTERGDSAVYLCASSLPSNNEQFFGPGTRLTVL.

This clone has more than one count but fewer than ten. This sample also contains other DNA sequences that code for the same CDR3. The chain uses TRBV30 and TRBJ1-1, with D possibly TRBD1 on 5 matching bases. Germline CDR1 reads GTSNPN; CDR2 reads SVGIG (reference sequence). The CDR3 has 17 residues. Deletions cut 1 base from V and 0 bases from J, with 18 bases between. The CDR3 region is CAWSASGTGRVNTEAFF. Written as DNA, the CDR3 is TGTGCCTGGAGTGCGAGTGGGACGGGGAGGGTGAACACTGAAGCTTTCTTT.

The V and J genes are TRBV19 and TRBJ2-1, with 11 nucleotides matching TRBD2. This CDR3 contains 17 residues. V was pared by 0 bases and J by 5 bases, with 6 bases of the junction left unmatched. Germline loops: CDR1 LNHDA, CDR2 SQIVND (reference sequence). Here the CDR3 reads CASSIDLAGGKHNEQFF. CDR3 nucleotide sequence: TGTGCCAGTAGTATAGATCTAGCGGGAGGTAAGCACAATGAGCAGTTCTTC.

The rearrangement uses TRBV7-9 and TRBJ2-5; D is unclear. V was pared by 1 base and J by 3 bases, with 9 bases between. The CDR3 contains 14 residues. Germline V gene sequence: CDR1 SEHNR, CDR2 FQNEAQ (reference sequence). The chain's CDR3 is CASSLVAGEETQYF. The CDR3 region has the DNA TGTGCCAGCAGCTTAGTGGCAGGAGAAGAGACCCAGTACTTC.

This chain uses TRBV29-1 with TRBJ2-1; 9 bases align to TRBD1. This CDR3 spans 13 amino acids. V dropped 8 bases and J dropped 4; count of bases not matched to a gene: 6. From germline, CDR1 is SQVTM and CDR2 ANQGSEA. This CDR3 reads CSLRQGGYNEQFF. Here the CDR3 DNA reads TGCAGCTTAAGACAGGGGGGATACAATGAGCAGTTCTTC.

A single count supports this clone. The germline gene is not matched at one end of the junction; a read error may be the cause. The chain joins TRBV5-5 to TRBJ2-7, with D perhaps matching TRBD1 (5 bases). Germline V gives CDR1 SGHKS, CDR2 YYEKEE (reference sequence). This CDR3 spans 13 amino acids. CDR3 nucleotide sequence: TGTGCCAGCACCTTGGCAGGGCCGCGGGAGCAGTACTTC. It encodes CASTLAGPREQYF.